This T cell receptor (beta chain) was profiled in a study of T-cell reconstitution after alpha-beta-depleted transplantation in children. This CDR3 spans 19 amino acids. The V gene end was trimmed by 5 bases and the J gene end by 4 bases; junction bases not matched to a gene: 13. Germline-derived CDR1 and CDR2 are LGHNA and YNFKEQ. Preparation of the TCRbeta library involved a method that used unique molecular identifiers. TCRdb itself ran the PCR reads through MiXCR, one entry per CDR3 protein. The repertoire holds approximately 350,000 distinct CDR3 sequences, about 9.4% seen once, with under 3% in the top ten.

This chain links TRBV4-2 with TRBJ2-3; TRBD2 aligns across 15 bases. The sequences come from PBMCs from the stem cell graft donor, collected from the stem cell graft. The sequence was obtained from a human donor who donated a stem cell graft to a child with acute lymphoblastic leukemia. The CDR3 reads CASSIGLAGGFGGSDTQYF. The CDR3 bases are TGTGCCAGCAGCATAGGACTAGCGGGAGGGTTCGGGGGGTCAGATACGCAGTATTTT.